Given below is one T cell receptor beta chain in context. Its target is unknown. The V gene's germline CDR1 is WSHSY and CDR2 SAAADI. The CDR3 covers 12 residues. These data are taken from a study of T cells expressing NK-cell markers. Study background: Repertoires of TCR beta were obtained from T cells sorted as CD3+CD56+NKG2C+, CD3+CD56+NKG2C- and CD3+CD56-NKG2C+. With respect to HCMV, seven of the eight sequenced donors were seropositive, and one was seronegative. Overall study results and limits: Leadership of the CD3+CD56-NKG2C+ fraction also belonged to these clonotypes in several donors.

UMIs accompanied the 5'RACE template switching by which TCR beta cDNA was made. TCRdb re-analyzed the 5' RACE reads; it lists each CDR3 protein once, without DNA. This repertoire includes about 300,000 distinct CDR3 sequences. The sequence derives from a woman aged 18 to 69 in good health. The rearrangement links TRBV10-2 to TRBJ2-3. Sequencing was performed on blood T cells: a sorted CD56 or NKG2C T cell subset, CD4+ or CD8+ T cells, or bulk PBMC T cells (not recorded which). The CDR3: CASGLNTDTQYF.